This TCR beta chain stems from a study of T cell responses to AZD1222 COVID-19 vaccine. Germline V gives CDR1 MDHEN, CDR2 SYDVKM. The CDR3 loop spans 13 amino acids. V lost 3 bases and J 4 bases, leaving 6 bases between the germline ends. On this clone itself: Its antigen remains unknown.

Both about-4-week and about-12-week second-dose recipients were combined. Assay used: immunoSEQ multiplex PCR; TCRdb lists only in-frame clones, some missing. The sample lists fewer than 150,000 clones, around nine tenths occurring once. Overall study findings and caveats: Dominant at 160-218 and 743-854, vaccine-associated CD4 TCRs also spanned spike. Females outnumbered males among donors, who were mostly white British; clonal diversity was possibly underestimated. Reportedly, close to half of spike-specific TCRs are directed against unmutated variant regions.

Sample: peripheral blood, taken 28 days after the second AZD1222 dose. The sequence was obtained from an adult who received the AZD1222 COVID-19 vaccine. V gene TRBV28 combines with J gene TRBJ1-4; D is unresolved. CDR3 loop: CASSFRYNEKLFF. The DNA for the CDR3 is TGTGCCAGCAGTTTTCGGTATAATGAAAAACTGTTTTTT. Using reference TRBV28 and TRBJ1-4 for the parts outside the CDR3, the full variable domain is DVKVTQSSRYLVKRTGEKVFLECVQDMDHENMFWYRQDPGLGLRLIYFSYDVKMKEKGDIPEGYSVSREKKERFSLILESASTNQTSMYLCASSFRYNEKLFFGSGTQLSVL.